This T cell receptor (beta chain) derives from a study of early T cells in non-severe SARS-CoV-2 infection. General study results and limits: VDJdb matching, biased toward anti-spike CD8 responses, missed private and CD4 specificities.

This clonotype was observed many times. Its antigen remains unknown. TCRdb redid the calling of the 5' RACE reads with MiXCR, one entry per CDR3 protein. There are roughly 34,000 distinct CDR3 sequences in the sample; 7.1% occur only once, and roughly an eighth lies in the top ten. Germline V gene data show CDR1 as MNHEY and CDR2 as SMNVEV (reference sequence). The CDR3 has 15 amino acids. The V end lost 5 bases, the J end lost 4 bases, and 12 bases lay between the germline ends. The sequence was collected from an adult who was a healthcare worker with PCR-confirmed SARS-CoV-2 infection or an uninfected control (not recorded which). The sample here was whole blood, taken at baseline. The rearrangement joins TRBV27 to TRBJ2-6, with D possibly being TRBD1 (6 bases). The CDR3 here is CASSLRGSGANVLTF. The CDR3, as DNA: TGTGCCAGCAGTCTAAGGGGGTCCGGGGCCAACGTCCTGACTTTC.